These T cell receptor beta chains were read from a single sample in a study of cytomegalovirus exposure and HLA in healthy donors. Generated by immunoSEQ multiplex PCR, the TCRdb table keeps only in-frame clones and is missing some. The top ten clones hold 0.38% of a sample with under 200,000 clones, roughly 84% of them seen once. Source material: PBMCs. The receptors stem from a boy between 2 and 10 years old in good health and CMV-seronegative. CDR3s include the opening cysteine and the closing phenylalanine or tryptophan. Each record gives: CDR3 protein, CDR3 DNA, D gene, V gene, clone size, J gene. D genes are given only for firm matches. Some rows have no size entry. The others give once, few or many, or a class for an expanded clone.

cdr3_aa: CASSLGVRRQETQYF; cdr3_nt: TGTGCCAGCAGCTTAGGTGTCAGGCGTCAAGAGACCCAGTACTTC; d_call: NA; v_call: TRBV7-2; clone_size: NA; j_call: TRBJ2-5
cdr3_aa: CASSRSGGSESYEQYF; cdr3_nt: TGTGCCAGCAGCCGCTCTGGCGGGAGTGAGTCCTACGAGCAGTACTTC; d_call: TRBD2; v_call: TRBV7-9; clone_size: NA; j_call: TRBJ2-7
cdr3_aa: CASRPRQYGSYNEQFF; cdr3_nt: TGTGCCAGCAGACCCCGACAGTACGGCTCCTACAATGAGCAGTTCTTC; d_call: NA; v_call: TRBV28; clone_size: once; j_call: TRBJ2-1
cdr3_aa: CASSEGTSGSYEQYF; cdr3_nt: TGTGCCAGCAGTGAAGGGACTAGCGGGTCCTACGAGCAGTACTTC; d_call: TRBD2; v_call: TRBV6-1; clone_size: NA; j_call: TRBJ2-7
cdr3_aa: CASSLREGTSGSRRELFF; cdr3_nt: TGCGCCAGCAGCCTGCGGGAGGGGACTAGCGGGAGCCGCAGGGAGCTGTTTTTT; d_call: TRBD2; v_call: TRBV4-1; clone_size: NA; j_call: TRBJ2-2
cdr3_aa: CASSRPRTGNNQPQHF; cdr3_nt: TGTGCCAGTAGTCGCCCCAGGACAGGGAACAATCAGCCCCAGCATTTT; d_call: TRBD1; v_call: TRBV19; clone_size: NA; j_call: TRBJ1-5
cdr3_aa: CASSPGLISGNTIYF; cdr3_nt: TGTGCCAGCAGCCCTGGACTTATCTCTGGAAACACCATATATTTT; d_call: NA; v_call: TRBV7-2; clone_size: NA; j_call: TRBJ1-3
cdr3_aa: CASSYDRGSWETQYF; cdr3_nt: TGCGCCAGCAGCTACGACAGGGGATCTTGGGAGACCCAGTACTTC; d_call: TRBD1; v_call: TRBV5-1; clone_size: few; j_call: TRBJ2-5
cdr3_aa: CASSRFYSGALYNEQFF; cdr3_nt: TGTGCCAGCAGTCGATTTTATAGCGGGGCCCTCTACAATGAGCAGTTCTTC; d_call: TRBD2; v_call: TRBV28; clone_size: NA; j_call: TRBJ2-1
cdr3_aa: CASSMSGSPEAFF; cdr3_nt: TGTGCCAGTAGTATGAGCGGGAGCCCTGAAGCTTTCTTT; d_call: NA; v_call: TRBV19; clone_size: NA; j_call: TRBJ1-1
cdr3_aa: CASSYSVGGGTEAFF; cdr3_nt: TGTGCCAGCAGTTACTCGGTAGGGGGCGGGACTGAAGCTTTCTTT; d_call: TRBD1; v_call: TRBV6-5; clone_size: few; j_call: TRBJ1-1
cdr3_aa: CASSYKDKQYF; cdr3_nt: TGTGCCAGCAGTTACAAGGACAAGCAGTATTTT; d_call: NA; v_call: TRBV6-6; clone_size: NA; j_call: TRBJ2-3
cdr3_aa: CASGTDSNQPQHF; cdr3_nt: TGTGCCAGCGGGACAGATAGCAATCAGCCCCAGCATTTT; d_call: TRBD1; v_call: TRBV2; clone_size: NA; j_call: TRBJ1-5
cdr3_aa: CASSQLGLASETQYF; cdr3_nt: TGCGCCAGCAGCCAGCTCGGACTAGCGAGCGAGACCCAGTACTTC; d_call: TRBD2; v_call: TRBV4-1; clone_size: NA; j_call: TRBJ2-5
cdr3_aa: CASSPRDRVYDTQYF; cdr3_nt: TGCGCCAGCAGCCCCCGGGACAGGGTTTACGATACGCAGTATTTT; d_call: TRBD1; v_call: TRBV4-1; clone_size: NA; j_call: TRBJ2-3
cdr3_aa: CASSLAPLRQGPRTILYEQYF; cdr3_nt: TGTGCCAGCAGCTTAGCCCCTTTAAGACAGGGCCCCCGAACGATCCTCTACGAGCAGTACTTC; d_call: TRBD1; v_call: TRBV7-2; clone_size: NA; j_call: TRBJ2-7
cdr3_aa: CASSLGSGLGSPLHF; cdr3_nt: TGTGCCAGCAGCTTAGGGTCGGGACTCGGTTCACCCCTCCACTTT; d_call: NA; v_call: TRBV7-2; clone_size: NA; j_call: TRBJ1-6
cdr3_aa: CASSQGPLSVRSYGYTF; cdr3_nt: TGTGCCAGCAGCCAAGGACCCTTATCAGTCAGGTCTTATGGCTACACCTTC; d_call: NA; v_call: TRBV14; clone_size: NA; j_call: TRBJ1-2
cdr3_aa: CASSLIRGTGSRMNTEAFF; cdr3_nt: TGTGCCAGCAGCTTAATCAGAGGAACAGGGAGTAGGATGAACACTGAAGCTTTCTTT; d_call: NA; v_call: TRBV7-9; clone_size: NA; j_call: TRBJ1-1
cdr3_aa: CASSLTPSYEQYF; cdr3_nt: TGCGCCAGCAGCTTAACTCCTTCCTACGAGCAGTACTTC; d_call: NA; v_call: TRBV5-1; clone_size: NA; j_call: TRBJ2-7
cdr3_aa: CASSPGQGAYEQYF; cdr3_nt: TGTGCCAGCTCACCGGGACAGGGGGCCTACGAGCAGTACTTC; d_call: TRBD1; v_call: TRBV18; clone_size: NA; j_call: TRBJ2-7
cdr3_aa: CASSSSGSGSEQYF; cdr3_nt: TGTGCCAGCAGTTCTAGCGGGAGTGGCTCCGAGCAGTACTTC; d_call: TRBD2; v_call: TRBV25-1; clone_size: NA; j_call: TRBJ2-7
cdr3_aa: CASSLLLGEQYF; cdr3_nt: TGTGCCAGCAGTTTATTGCTAGGCGAGCAGTACTTC; d_call: NA; v_call: TRBV28; clone_size: NA; j_call: TRBJ2-7
cdr3_aa: CASSLQLGVLAGAEQFF; cdr3_nt: TGTGCCAGCAGCTTACAGTTGGGGGTTCTAGCGGGAGCTGAGCAGTTCTTC; d_call: TRBD2; v_call: TRBV7-9; clone_size: NA; j_call: TRBJ2-1
cdr3_aa: CASSSGGEQPQHF; cdr3_nt: TGTGCCAGCAGCTCGGGGGGGGAACAGCCCCAGCATTTT; d_call: NA; v_call: TRBV11-2; clone_size: NA; j_call: TRBJ1-5
cdr3_aa: CASRRAEDTEAFF; cdr3_nt: TGTGCCAGCAGACGCGCGGAGGACACTGAAGCTTTCTTT; d_call: NA; v_call: TRBV7-9; clone_size: NA; j_call: TRBJ1-1
cdr3_aa: CASSLAGASYNEQFF; cdr3_nt: TGTGCCAGCAGCTTGGCGGGAGCCTCCTACAATGAGCAGTTCTTC; d_call: NA; v_call: TRBV5-4; clone_size: NA; j_call: TRBJ2-1
cdr3_aa: CSVAGYGQPQHF; cdr3_nt: TGCAGCGTTGCAGGGTACGGACAGCCCCAGCATTTT; d_call: NA; v_call: TRBV29-1; clone_size: few; j_call: TRBJ1-5
cdr3_aa: CASSLSAGVTIEQYF; cdr3_nt: TGCGCCAGCAGCCTCTCAGCGGGAGTGACGATCGAGCAGTACTTC; d_call: TRBD2; v_call: TRBV5-1; clone_size: NA; j_call: TRBJ2-7
cdr3_aa: CASSLAGHFGQYF; cdr3_nt: TGTGCCAGCAGTCTAGCGGGGCACTTTGGGCAGTACTTC; d_call: TRBD2; v_call: TRBV6-6; clone_size: NA; j_call: TRBJ2-7
cdr3_aa: CASSDGLAGYEQYF; cdr3_nt: TGTGCCAGCAGTGATGGACTAGCGGGCTACGAGCAGTACTTC; d_call: TRBD2; v_call: TRBV6-1; clone_size: few; j_call: TRBJ2-7
cdr3_aa: CASSLVSGRSSYNEQFF; cdr3_nt: TGTGCCAGCAGCTTAGTTAGCGGGAGGTCCTCCTACAATGAGCAGTTCTTC; d_call: TRBD2; v_call: TRBV7-2; clone_size: NA; j_call: TRBJ2-1
cdr3_aa: CASSYVLGGTDTQYF; cdr3_nt: TGTGCCAGCAGTTACGTTCTGGGAGGGACAGATACGCAGTATTTT; d_call: TRBD2; v_call: TRBV6-5; clone_size: NA; j_call: TRBJ2-3
cdr3_aa: CASSGGARQEQFF; cdr3_nt: TGTGCCAGTAGCGGGGGGGCTAGGCAAGAGCAGTTCTTC; d_call: TRBD2; v_call: TRBV19; clone_size: NA; j_call: TRBJ2-1
cdr3_aa: CASSYSGQPQHF; cdr3_nt: TGTGCCAGCAGTTATAGCGGTCAGCCCCAGCATTTT; d_call: NA; v_call: TRBV28; clone_size: NA; j_call: TRBJ1-5
cdr3_aa: CASSARVDQNEQYF; cdr3_nt: TGTGCCAGCAGTGCGAGGGTAGATCAGAACGAGCAGTACTTC; d_call: NA; v_call: TRBV2; clone_size: NA; j_call: TRBJ2-7
cdr3_aa: CASSYSGGRAFF; cdr3_nt: TGTGCCAGCAGTTACTCCGGGGGTAGAGCTTTCTTT; d_call: NA; v_call: TRBV6-5; clone_size: NA; j_call: TRBJ1-1
cdr3_aa: CASSALAVSTDTQYF; cdr3_nt: TGTGCCAGCAGCGCACTAGCGGTGAGCACAGATACGCAGTATTTT; d_call: TRBD2; v_call: TRBV9; clone_size: NA; j_call: TRBJ2-3
cdr3_aa: CASSFDRVPLYGYTF; cdr3_nt: TGTGCCAGCAGCTTCGACAGAGTCCCACTCTATGGCTACACCTTC; d_call: NA; v_call: TRBV7-8; clone_size: NA; j_call: TRBJ1-2
cdr3_aa: CASSLTSSTAYNEQFF; cdr3_nt: TGTGCCAGCAGCCTAACGTCTAGCACCGCCTACAATGAGCAGTTCTTC; d_call: NA; v_call: TRBV5-4; clone_size: few; j_call: TRBJ2-1
cdr3_aa: CASSQMGLAGVGGYNEQFF; cdr3_nt: TGCGCCAGCAGTCAAATGGGACTAGCGGGAGTTGGGGGTTACAATGAGCAGTTCTTC; d_call: TRBD2; v_call: TRBV5-1; clone_size: NA; j_call: TRBJ2-1
cdr3_aa: CASSERPIVAGDRDEQFF; cdr3_nt: TGTGCCAGCAGTGAAAGGCCTATCGTAGCGGGAGATAGGGATGAGCAGTTCTTC; d_call: TRBD2; v_call: TRBV6-1; clone_size: NA; j_call: TRBJ2-1
cdr3_aa: CASSLGSSGPPVGDTQYF; cdr3_nt: TGTGCCAGCAGCTTAGGGTCTAGCGGGCCCCCCGTGGGAGATACGCAGTATTTT; d_call: TRBD2; v_call: TRBV7-9; clone_size: NA; j_call: TRBJ2-3
cdr3_aa: CASSPDTLAGRTYEQYF; cdr3_nt: TGTGCCAGCAGCCCGGACACCCTAGCGGGTCGTACCTACGAGCAGTACTTC; d_call: TRBD2; v_call: TRBV5-6; clone_size: NA; j_call: TRBJ2-7
cdr3_aa: CASSLVLGAYYGYTF; cdr3_nt: TGTGCCAGCAGCTTAGTGTTGGGGGCCTACTATGGCTACACCTTC; d_call: NA; v_call: TRBV7-9; clone_size: NA; j_call: TRBJ1-2
cdr3_aa: CASSDGGWGREQYF; cdr3_nt: TGTGCCAGCAGCGATGGGGGGTGGGGCCGCGAGCAGTACTTC; d_call: NA; v_call: TRBV9; clone_size: NA; j_call: TRBJ2-7
cdr3_aa: CASSLGLAVEDTQYF; cdr3_nt: TGCGCCAGCAGCTTGGGACTAGCGGTCGAGGATACGCAGTATTTT; d_call: TRBD2; v_call: TRBV5-1; clone_size: NA; j_call: TRBJ2-3
cdr3_aa: CASSPGGRRTNEKLFF; cdr3_nt: TGTGCCAGCAGTCCGGGGGGGCGCAGAACTAATGAAAAACTGTTTTTT; d_call: NA; v_call: TRBV28; clone_size: few; j_call: TRBJ1-4
cdr3_aa: CASSTLGHTMNTEAFF; cdr3_nt: TGTGCCAGCAGCACCCTAGGACACACAATGAACACTGAAGCTTTCTTT; d_call: NA; v_call: TRBV11-2; clone_size: NA; j_call: TRBJ1-1
cdr3_aa: CASSQDRLLLNTEAFF; cdr3_nt: TGCGCCAGCAGCCAAGACCGACTATTACTGAACACTGAAGCTTTCTTT; d_call: NA; v_call: TRBV4-1; clone_size: once; j_call: TRBJ1-1
cdr3_aa: CASSSQGLAGNTIYF; cdr3_nt: TGTGCCAGCAGTTCCCAGGGGCTTGCTGGAAACACCATATATTTT; d_call: NA; v_call: TRBV6-5; clone_size: NA; j_call: TRBJ1-3
cdr3_aa: CASRPTRTSTTNEKLFF; cdr3_nt: TGTGCCAGTAGGCCGACCCGGACTTCCACAACTAATGAAAAACTGTTTTTT; d_call: NA; v_call: TRBV19; clone_size: NA; j_call: TRBJ1-4
cdr3_aa: CASSLVSGLAADTQYF; cdr3_nt: TGTGCCAGCAGCTTAGTATCGGGACTAGCGGCAGATACGCAGTATTTT; d_call: TRBD2; v_call: TRBV11-2; clone_size: once; j_call: TRBJ2-3
cdr3_aa: CASRSLRGQTEAFF; cdr3_nt: TGTGCCAGCAGGAGCCTCAGGGGGCAGACTGAAGCTTTCTTT; d_call: TRBD1; v_call: TRBV6-1; clone_size: NA; j_call: TRBJ1-1